These T cell receptor beta chains were read from a single sample in a study of technical replicates of blood from a few donors. Some clones are missing from TCRdb's copy, which holds only in-frame ones; the method was immunoSEQ multiplex PCR. This table has tens of thousands of clones, 90% to 95% appearing once. Material: PBMCs. The receptors shown here come from a human donor in good health. Some clones in this sample may be carry-over from other donors' samples. Each CDR3 is given with its conserved first and last residue. D genes are given only for firm matches. Size values are once, few and many counts, or a class for expanded clones, and some rows have none.

CDR3aa,CDR3nt,v_gene,j_gene,abundance,d_gene
CASKQAADNYGYTF,TGTGCCAGTAAGCAAGCAGCGGACAACTATGGCTACACCTTC,TRBV19,TRBJ1-2,-,-
CASSIVAGGPSADTQYF,TGTGCCAGTAGTATTGTAGCGGGAGGGCCTAGTGCAGATACGCAGTATTTT,TRBV19,TRBJ2-3,-,TRBD2
CASSQDRGIDTQYF,TGCGCCAGCAGCCAAGATCGGGGTATCGATACGCAGTATTTT,TRBV4-3,TRBJ2-3,-,-
CASSLRGGSSYEQYF,TGTGCCAGCAGCTTACGGGGGGGGAGTAGCTACGAGCAGTACTTC,TRBV7-2,TRBJ2-7,-,TRBD2
CASSLSPASSPLHF,TGTGCCAGCAGCTTATCGCCAGCGAGTTCACCCCTCCACTTT,TRBV11-2,TRBJ1-6,-,-
CASSLSAGRVNRLAFF,TGTGCCAGCAGCTTATCGGCCGGCAGGGTGAATAGGTTGGCTTTCTTT,TRBV7-6,TRBJ1-1,-,-
CASSVGGGGRVAVRRQYF,TGTGCCAGCAGCGTAGGAGGGGGGGGTCGCGTAGCGGTACGAAGGCAGTACTTC,TRBV9,TRBJ2-7,-,-
CASSPGTGLEQYF,TGTGCCAGTAGTCCCGGGACTGGCCTAGAGCAGTACTTC,TRBV19,TRBJ2-7,-,-
CASTRYSGGQGDTQYF,TGTGCCAGCACCAGATATAGCGGGGGGCAGGGAGATACGCAGTATTTT,TRBV9,TRBJ2-3,once,TRBD2
CASSPVKVLAGLSYNEQFF,TGTGCCAGCTCACCGGTTAAAGTCCTAGCGGGGCTCTCCTACAATGAGCAGTTCTTC,TRBV18,TRBJ2-1,-,TRBD2
CSAGQNTDTQYF,TGCAGCGCGGGACAGAACACAGATACGCAGTATTTT,TRBV29-1,TRBJ2-3,-,TRBD1
CASSLGPSKAGELFF,TGCGCCAGCAGCTTGGGGCCTAGCAAGGCCGGGGAGCTGTTTTTT,TRBV5-1,TRBJ2-2,-,-
CASSLWTRGGYSNQPQHF,TGTGCCAGCAGCCTATGGACACGGGGGGGTTATAGCAATCAGCCCCAGCATTTT,TRBV7-9,TRBJ1-5,once,-
CASRNNPGLAGEQYF,TGCGCCAGCCGAAATAACCCGGGACTAGCGGGTGAGCAGTACTTC,TRBV4-1,TRBJ2-7,few,TRBD2
CASTQKAGDTYEQYF,TGCGCCAGCACCCAAAAGGCGGGAGATACTTACGAGCAGTACTTC,TRBV5-1,TRBJ2-7,once,TRBD2
CASSLGQGETQYF,TGTGCCAGCAGCTTGGGACAGGGAGAGACCCAGTACTTC,TRBV7-2,TRBJ2-5,-,TRBD1
CASSLKQGNTEAFF,TGTGCCAGCTCCCTAAAACAGGGGAACACTGAAGCTTTCTTT,TRBV18,TRBJ1-1,-,-
CASSESGGHYNEQFF,TGTGCCAGCAGTGAAAGCGGGGGGCACTACAATGAGCAGTTCTTC,TRBV9,TRBJ2-1,-,TRBD2
CASSIQEGTEAFF,TGTGCCAGCAGCATTCAGGAGGGTACTGAAGCTTTCTTT,TRBV21-1,TRBJ1-1,-,-
CAISQGANDEQYF,TGTGCCATCAGCCAGGGGGCGAATGACGAGCAGTACTTC,TRBV10-3,TRBJ2-7,-,TRBD1